This TCR beta chain is drawn from a study of CD8 T cells in ankylosing spondylitis. Study-level points and caveats: Clones linked to disease, bearing a CD8+ phenotype, were relatively rare in peripheral blood. Matched ankylosing spondylitis synovial fluid reportedly showed significant enrichment of disease-linked clones. A TCR beta motif of about 8 highly homologous variants seemed to mark ankylosing spondylitis blood.

The table lists this clonotype with a few counts. Antigen unknown. The CDR3 length is 14 residues. Germline loops: CDR1 SEHNR, CDR2 FQNEAQ (reference sequence). V was pared by 7 bases and J by 2 bases, with 12 bases between. Preparation of TCR beta libraries was done by quantitative 5'-RACE with molecular barcodes. One entry per CDR3 protein, called by TCRdb with MiXCR from the 5' RACE reads. The sample records under 450,000 distinct CDR3 sequences, roughly 15% being singletons. This TCR was recovered from a male donor with ankylosing spondylitis. J is TRBJ2-1 and V is TRBV7-9; D gene uncertain. The source material was blood, either unsorted or a sorted T cell fraction (not recorded which). CDR3 DNA: TGTGCCAGCACGGTAGGTCAGCCCTACAATGAGCAGTTCTTC. Encoded protein: CASTVGQPYNEQFF.